Following are 17 T cell receptor beta chains from one sample sequenced in a study of human T cells and chemical hapten exposure. One entry per CDR3 protein, called by TCRdb with MiXCR from the RACE reads. Counted here are 360,000 or so distinct CDR3 sequences, about 6% occurring once; the ten biggest clones make up about 5%. The sample's time point: patch test 2, 6 weeks after DPC sensitization. Indicated treatment: therapeutic diphenylcyclopropenone sensitization with weekly scalp DPC. The sample consisted of whole blood, taken in connection with sensitization to the hapten diphenylcyclopropenone (DPC). The receptor set was obtained from a woman between 18 and 29 years old with alopecia areata. Some clones in this sample may be carry-over from other donors' samples.

V usage is TRBV29-1 and J usage is TRBJ2-2; 8 bases are shared with TRBD1. V dropped 7 bases and J dropped 1; count of bases not matched to a gene: 2. Germline V lookup: CDR1 SQVTM, CDR2 ANQGSEA. This CDR3 is 13 amino acids long. CDR3 amino acids: CSADRGNTGELFF. The CDR3 nucleotides are TGCAGCGCTGACAGGGGGAACACCGGGGAGCTGTTTTTT.

In this sample, this clonotype turned up many times. The chain joins TRBV7-2 to TRBJ1-3, with D maybe TRBD1 (5 bases). The germline V gene encodes CDR1 SGHTA and CDR2 FQGNSA. The CDR3 runs 15 residues. V was cut by 5 bases and J by 1 base, with 12 bases left in between. Written as DNA, the CDR3 is TGTGCCAGCAGCCCCGGGACTGCTTCTGGAAACACCATATATTTT. Translated: CASSPGTASGNTIYF.

CDR3 in DNA: TGTGCCAGCAGCCTAAGACAGGGCACTCTCTACGAGCAGTACTTC. Translation: CASSLRQGTLYEQYF. The chain couples TRBV14 to TRBJ2-7; 7 bases map to TRBD1. The CDR3 runs 15 residues. Unmatched junction bases numbered 9, after V lost 4 bases and J lost 3 bases. Germline values: CDR1 SGHDN, CDR2 FVKESK. Full variable domain (remainder filled in from reference TRBV14 and TRBJ2-7): EAGVTQFPSHSVIEKGQTVTLRCDPISGHDNLYWYRRVMGKEIKFLLHFVKESKQDESGMPNNRFLAERTGGTYSTLKVQPAELEDSGVYFCASSLRQGTLYEQYFGPGTRLTVT.

This clonotype was recorded at least ten times. The V gene is TRBV4-3, the J gene TRBJ2-7, with 7 bases fitting TRBD1. The CDR3 is 15 amino acids. V lost 0 bases and J lost 0; bases outside the gene matches: 2. Germline CDR1 is LGHNA and CDR2 is YSLEER. The CDR3 region is CASSQEQGLSYEQYF. The CDR3 DNA reads TGCGCCAGCAGCCAAGAACAGGGGCTCTCCTACGAGCAGTACTTC.

This clonotype has at least ten counts. The chain couples TRBV7-8 to TRBJ2-3, with no clear D. Looked up from germline, CDR1 is SGHVS and CDR2 is FQNEAQ. Trimming stripped 0 bases from V and 0 bases from J, with 4 bases between. This CDR3 is built from 14 residues. Here the CDR3 DNA reads TGTGCCAGCAGCTTAGCAATAAGCACAGATACGCAGTATTTT. Protein sequence: CASSLAISTDTQYF.

This clonotype was detected many times. V and J are TRBV6-5 and TRBJ1-6, with 8 positions matching TRBD1. J was trimmed by 9 bases and V by 2 bases; bases with no gene match: 6. This CDR3 has 15 amino acids. CDR1 is MNHEY and CDR2 is SVGAGI in the germline V gene. The CDR3 loop is CASSYGTGRVSPLHF. CDR3 DNA sequence: TGTGCCAGCAGTTACGGGACAGGACGCGTTTCACCCCTCCACTTT.

This clonotype appeared many times. The chain couples TRBV4-2 to TRBJ1-6; tentative D call: TRBD1 (5 bases). Germline V gene sequence: CDR1 LGHNA, CDR2 YNFKEQ. CDR3 length: 16 amino acids. Trimming cost V 2 bases and J 7 bases, with 15 bases left between them. As DNA, the CDR3 is TGTGCCAGCAGCCAAACTGCCGGGACGGGAAATTCACCCCTCCACTTT. Protein product: CASSQTAGTGNSPLHF.

This CDR3 is CAGTPTGGNQPQHF. Written as DNA, the CDR3 is TGCGCCGGAACCCCGACAGGGGGCAATCAGCCCCAGCATTTT. The chain has TRBV5-1 and TRBJ1-5; 8 bases fit TRBD1. The CDR3 length is 14 residues. After removal of 10 bases from V and 2 bases from J, the junction contained 8 bases not matched to a gene. Per the germline V gene, CDR1 is SGHRS and CDR2 is YFSETQ.

This clonotype showed up many times. The rearrangement links TRBV5-1 to TRBJ1-6; tentatively, D is TRBD1 (5 bases). CDR1 and CDR2 from the germline V gene are SGHRS and YFSETQ. CDR3 size: 14 residues. V lost 6 bases and J 5 bases, leaving 12 bases between the germline ends. The CDR3 loop is CASTAGQDNSPLHF. The CDR3 DNA reads TGCGCCAGCACAGCGGGGCAAGATAATTCACCCCTCCACTTT.

The chain joins TRBV9 to TRBJ1-5; D may be TRBD1 (6 bases). Trimming took off 2 bases at V and 3 bases at J, with 12 bases between the two ends. The CDR3 contains 15 residues. Per germline, CDR1 SGDLS and CDR2 YYNGEE. CDR3 amino acids: CASSVDGQNNQPQHF. Here the CDR3 DNA reads TGTGCCAGCAGCGTGGACGGACAGAACAATCAGCCCCAGCATTTT. Together with reference TRBV9 and TRBJ1-5, the CDR3 gives the full variable domain: DSGVTQTPKHLITATGQRVTLRCSPRSGDLSVYWYQQSLDQGLQFLIQYYNGEERAKGNILERFSAQQFPDLHSELNLSSLELGDSALYFCASSVDGQNNQPQHFGDGTRLSIL.

This clonotype was counted a few times. The chain has TRBV10-3 and TRBJ1-5, with a tentative D call TRBD1 (6 bases). The germline gives CDR1 ENHRY, CDR2 SYGVKD. This CDR3 contains 14 residues. Trimming cost V 10 bases and J 2 bases, with 15 bases left between them. In DNA form, the CDR3 reads TGTGCCACCTGGGGGGCTGGAGGCAATCAGCCCCAGCATTTT. Its protein is CATWGAGGNQPQHF.

This clonotype was seen repeatedly, ten times or more. The chain has TRBV7-2 and TRBJ1-2; possible D gene TRBD1, 5 bases. The CDR3 sequence is 14 residues long. Per germline, CDR1 SGHTA and CDR2 FQGNSA. With 2 bases removed from V and 3 bases from J, the gap between germline ends came to 10 bases. The chain's CDR3 is CASSLRGDDYGYTF. The CDR3 DNA is TGTGCCAGCAGCTTAAGAGGGGATGACTATGGCTACACCTTC.

There are a few counts of this clonotype. The genes are TRBV3-1 and TRBJ2-7; TRBD2 matches at 7 bases. The CDR3 spans 14 residues. Germline V gives CDR1 LGHDT, CDR2 YNNKEL (reference sequence). After removal of 4 bases from V and 4 bases from J, the junction contained 7 bases not matched to a gene. In DNA form, the CDR3 reads TGTGCCAGCAGCCCGCTAGCGGTTCAGTACGAGCAGTACTTC. Translating gives CASSPLAVQYEQYF.

This clonotype occurred many times. J is TRBJ1-6 and V is TRBV10-3; D uncertain. V lost 0 bases and J lost 6, with 9 bases in between. The CDR3 totals 15 residues. Germline values: CDR1 ENHRY, CDR2 SYGVKD. CDR3 loop: CAISESWRSNSPLHF. Here the CDR3 DNA reads TGTGCCATCAGTGAGTCGTGGAGGAGTAATTCACCCCTCCACTTT.

This clonotype was counted ten times or more. The CDR3 nucleotides read TGTGCCAGCAGTTTAACTACCATGGAGACTGAAGCTTTCTTT. Its protein is CASSLTTMETEAFF. J is TRBJ1-1 and V is TRBV28, with D hard to call. The V gene lost 2 bases and the J gene lost 5 bases, with 12 bases spanning the gap. This CDR3 is built from 14 residues. Per germline, CDR1 MDHEN and CDR2 SYDVKM.

The V and J genes are TRBV4-3 and TRBJ1-2, with D possibly being TRBD1 (6 bases). Germline V gene sequence: CDR1 LGHNA, CDR2 YSLEER. V gave up 3 bases and J gave up 6 bases, with 14 bases separating them. CDR3 size: 14 residues. The CDR3 is CASSHRLQGNGYTF. The CDR3 DNA reads as TGCGCCAGCAGCCATCGCCTACAGGGAAATGGCTACACCTTC.

The J gene is TRBJ1-1, the V gene TRBV29-1; the match to TRBD1 covers 9 bases. J gave up 6 bases and V 5 bases, and 10 bases lay outside the gene matches. The CDR3 is 14 residues long. Germline CDR1 reads SQVTM; CDR2 reads ANQGSEA. CDR3 loop: CSVRNRGRKAEAFF. CDR3 bases: TGCAGCGTTAGAAACAGGGGGCGCAAGGCTGAAGCTTTCTTT.